Following are 29 T cell receptor beta chains from one sample sequenced in a study of beta chain features in type 1 diabetes. As every portion of the isolated RNA was reverse transcribed, the sequencing read expressed TCRB transcripts. Sequencing was performed with immunoSEQ multiplex PCR; in TCRdb, only in-frame clones are kept and a portion is missing. The sample has 400,000 to 550,000 clones, approximately 10% seen once. Sequenced sample: naive CD4+ T cells from blood. Source of these receptors: a young woman in good health.

Only a few counts were recorded for this clone. The CDR3 bases are TGTGCCAGCAGCGCCGGGACAGATAGCAATCAGCCCCAGCATTTT. Its translation is CASSAGTDSNQPQHF. J is TRBJ1-5 and V is TRBV9; 7 bases fit TRBD1. The germline V gene encodes CDR1 SGDLS and CDR2 YYNGEE. Trimming cost V 3 bases and J 0 bases; bases outside gene matches: 3. CDR3 length: 15 residues.

This sequence joins TRBV12-5 and TRBJ2-5; the D call may be TRBD1 or TRBD2 (6 bases each). Trimming stripped 3 bases from V and 0 bases from J, with 17 bases between. The germline gives CDR1 LGHNT, CDR2 FRNRAP. The CDR3 extends over 17 amino acids. CDR3 sequence: CASGFFRGLGYQETQYF. CDR3 DNA: TGTGCTAGTGGTTTCTTCCGGGGGCTTGGGTACCAAGAGACCCAGTACTTC.

Written as DNA, the CDR3 is TGTGCCAGCAGAAGGTTCGACAGCAATTCACCCCTCCACTTT. Translated: CASRRFDSNSPLHF. The chain carries TRBV2 and TRBJ1-6, with TRBD1 as a possible D gene (5 bases). The germline V gene encodes CDR1 SNHLY and CDR2 FYNNEI. V was shortened by 6 bases and J by 7 bases, with 13 bases between the two germline ends. The length of the CDR3 is 14 residues.

The V and J genes are TRBV4-3 and TRBJ2-3, with D possibly being TRBD2 (5 bases). The CDR3 runs 17 residues. CDR1 and CDR2 (germline): LGHNA, YSLEER. Trimming left V 0 bases short and J 0 bases short, with 13 bases between. In DNA, the CDR3 is TGCGCCAGCAGCCAAGATAGAAGCGGAACTAGCACAGATACGCAGTATTTT. Translated, it gives CASSQDRSGTSTDTQYF.

The chain has TRBV18 and TRBJ2-7, with 10 bases fitting TRBD2. The ends lost 1 base at V and 3 bases at J; junction bases unmatched: 6. CDR3 length equals 16 residues. The germline V gene encodes CDR1 KGHSH and CDR2 LQKENI. In DNA form, the CDR3 reads TGTGCCAGCTCACCACGTCAACTAGCGGGAAACTACGAGCAGTACTTC. It yields the protein CASSPRQLAGNYEQYF.

The V call is TRBV9, the J call TRBJ1-6; D gene ambiguous. CDR3 length: 15 amino acids. V was shortened by 4 bases and J by 6 bases, with 14 bases between the two germline ends. Germline assignment: CDR1 SGDLS and CDR2 YYNGEE. The CDR3 DNA follows: TGTGCCAGCAGCCCTACCTTAGGGCCTAATTCACCCCTCCACTTT. Translation gives CASSPTLGPNSPLHF. Drawing the rest from reference TRBV9 and TRBJ1-6, the complete variable domain is DSGVTQTPKHLITATGQRVTLRCSPRSGDLSVYWYQQSLDQGLQFLIQYYNGEERAKGNILERFSAQQFPDLHSELNLSSLELGDSALYFCASSPTLGPNSPLHFGNGTRLTVT.

There are a few counts of this clone. The rearrangement uses TRBV11-1 and TRBJ2-3; tentative D call: TRBD1 (6 bases). CDR1 SGHAT and CDR2 FQDESV come from the germline V gene (reference sequence). This CDR3 region has 13 residues. The V end lost 3 bases, the J end lost 6 bases, and 10 bases lay between the germline ends. CDR3 in amino acids: CASSFAGADTQYF. DNA for the CDR3: TGTGCCAGCAGCTTTGCAGGGGCGGATACGCAGTATTTT.

This clone has a handful of counts. The chain joins TRBV4-3 to TRBJ1-5; D is undetermined. Germline-derived CDR1 and CDR2 are LGHNA and YSLEER. The V gene lost 4 bases and the J gene lost 4 bases, with 8 bases spanning the gap. The CDR3 covers 13 residues. CDR3 sequence (DNA): TGCGCCAGCAGCCCGGCGCGAAATCAGCCCCAGCATTTT. It is translated as CASSPARNQPQHF.

This sequence joins TRBV29-1 and TRBJ2-3; 11 nucleotides agree with TRBD2. In germline, CDR1 is SQVTM, CDR2 ANQGSEA. The CDR3 runs 16 residues. The V and J ends lost 4 bases and 2 bases, in that order; junction bases with no gene match: 8. The CDR3 sequence: CSVVGGTSGPTDTQYF. Written as DNA, the CDR3 is TGCAGCGTTGTTGGGGGGACTAGCGGACCCACAGATACGCAGTATTTT.

The sample holds a few counts of this clone. This rearrangement joins TRBV29-1 to TRBJ1-2, with 10 positions matching TRBD1. The CDR3 loop spans 15 amino acids. After removal of 8 bases from V and 4 bases from J, the junction contained 13 bases not matched to a gene. The germline gives CDR1 SQVTM, CDR2 ANQGSEA. The CDR3 bases are TGCAGCCTTATAGTCCGGGACAGGGGAGTCTATGGCTACACCTTC. This translates into CSLIVRDRGVYGYTF.

This clone was observed a handful of times. This sequence joins TRBV29-1 and TRBJ2-3, with 8 bases lining up with TRBD2. The CDR3 sequence is 13 residues long. Germline CDR1 is SQVTM and CDR2 is ANQGSEA. CDR3 residues: CSTRRGGTDTQYF. The DNA of the CDR3 is TGCAGTACCCGACGGGGGGGGACAGATACGCAGTATTTT.

This clone has just a few counts. V and J are TRBV7-9 and TRBJ2-2; unclear D gene. Trimming stripped 2 bases from V and 6 bases from J, with 7 bases between. There are 13 residues in the CDR3. Germline V gene lookup returns CDR1 SEHNR and CDR2 FQNEAQ (reference sequence). Written as DNA, the CDR3 is TGTGCCAGCAGCTTACGCGGACCCGGGGAGCTGTTTTTT. This translates into CASSLRGPGELFF.

This clone has a count of ten or more. The rearrangement joins TRBV15 to TRBJ2-3, with D hard to call. The CDR3 extends over 12 amino acids. The germline V gene encodes CDR1 LNHNV and CDR2 YYDKDF (reference sequence). The V end lost 5 bases, the J end lost 4 bases, and 7 bases lay between the germline ends. The CDR3 coding sequence is TGTGCCACCAGCCTAGATTCAGATACGCAGTATTTT. Protein product: CATSLDSDTQYF.

J is TRBJ1-4 and V is TRBV5-4, with a possible D match to TRBD1 (6 bases). The CDR3 totals 11 residues. The germline V gene encodes CDR1 SGHNT and CDR2 YYREEE (reference sequence). V lost 9 bases to trimming and J lost 8 bases, with 11 bases between them. CDR3 residues: CATTRGEKLFF. The CDR3 DNA reads as TGTGCCACCACCAGGGGCGAAAAACTGTTTTTT.

V is TRBV7-9 and J is TRBJ2-1, with TRBD2 as a possible D gene (5 bases). The CDR3 has 13 amino acids. Germline V lookup: CDR1 SEHNR, CDR2 FQNEAQ (reference sequence). Trimming cost V 1 base and J 5 bases, with 6 bases left between them. The DNA for the CDR3 is TGTGCCAGCAGCTTAGTCGGGAACAATGAGCAGTTCTTC. Its protein product is CASSLVGNNEQFF.

There are a few counts of this clone. CDR3 protein: CASRDRNTEAFF. CDR3 DNA sequence: TGTGCCAGCCGAGACAGGAACACTGAAGCTTTCTTT. J is TRBJ1-1 and V is TRBV6-5; TRBD1 is a possible D gene (5 bases). CDR3 size: 12 residues. Trimming removed 8 bases from V and 1 base from J, with 8 bases in between. Germline V gene data show CDR1 as MNHEY and CDR2 as SVGAGI.

This clone was counted a few times. The chain combines TRBV9 with TRBJ2-3; 7 positions agree with TRBD1. The CDR3 loop spans 15 amino acids. Losses at the gene ends were 0 bases for V and 6 bases for J; bases not matched to a gene: 7. Germline lookup yields CDR1 SGDLS and CDR2 YYNGEE. Written as DNA, the CDR3 is TGTGCCAGCAGCGTAGAAGGGGGCCCCTGGGATACGCAGTATTTT. Its translation: CASSVEGGPWDTQYF.

The V call is TRBV30, the J call TRBJ2-1, with D perhaps TRBD1 (5 bases). The ends were cut back, 2 bases at V and 8 bases at J, with 19 bases in the middle. Germline V CDR1 and CDR2: GTSNPN, SVGIG (reference sequence). CDR3 size: 15 residues. The CDR3 DNA is TGTGCCTGGAGTCCCTCTAGAGCAGGGCGCGATGAGCAGTTCTTC. As protein: CAWSPSRAGRDEQFF.

The chain carries TRBV25-1 and TRBJ1-6; 9 bases align to TRBD1. J lost 6 bases, V lost 4 bases, and 7 bases had no gene match. The length of the CDR3 is 16 residues. The germline V gene has CDR1 MGHDK and CDR2 SYGVNS. The CDR3 DNA reads TGTGCCAGCAGTGGGGGACAGGGTGGAGTTAATTCACCCCTCCACTTT. It is translated as CASSGGQGGVNSPLHF.

This clone was counted between two and nine times. The gene calls are TRBV30 and TRBJ2-7; 12 nucleotides match TRBD2. Germline-derived CDR1 and CDR2 are GTSNPN and SVGIG (reference sequence). CDR3 length equals 17 residues. After removal of 0 bases from V and 5 bases from J, the junction contained 11 bases not matched to a gene. CDR3 DNA sequence: TGTGCCTGGAGTGTGTGGGGTCTAGCGGGAGGGCCTAACGAGCAGTACTTC. Encoded protein: CAWSVWGLAGGPNEQYF. Filled out from reference TRBV30 and TRBJ2-7, the complete variable domain reads SQTIHQWPATLVQPVGSPLSLECTVEGTSNPNLYWYRQAAGRGLQLLFYSVGIGQISSEVPQNLSASRPQDRQFILSSKKLLLSDSGFYLCAWSVWGLAGGPNEQYFGPGTRLTVT.

The chain links TRBV9 to TRBJ1-2; D unresolved. This CDR3 is 15 amino acids long. Per the germline V gene, CDR1 is SGDLS and CDR2 is YYNGEE. Trimming removed 6 bases at V and 2 bases at J, with 17 bases between. The CDR3 DNA is TGTGCCAGCACCCCTCTGGGGTCCCCAAACTATGGCTACACCTTC. Amino acid sequence: CASTPLGSPNYGYTF.

This clone was seen more than once but under ten times. This CDR3 reads CASSPRERQTYNEQFF. DNA for the CDR3: TGTGCCAGCTCACCAAGGGAGAGACAGACCTACAATGAGCAGTTCTTC. The rearrangement uses TRBV18 and TRBJ2-1; D may be TRBD1 or TRBD2 (5 bases each). Trimming took off 2 bases at V and 2 bases at J, with 13 bases between the two ends. The germline CDR1 and CDR2 sequences are KGHSH and LQKENI. The CDR3 sequence is 16 residues long.

There are a few counts of this clone. The chain employs TRBV15 and TRBJ1-1; D remains ambiguous. Trimming stripped 0 bases from V and 7 bases from J, with 9 bases between. In germline, CDR1 is LNHNV, CDR2 YYDKDF (reference sequence). The CDR3 extends over 13 amino acids. CDR3: CATSRDRQSEAFF. CDR3 DNA sequence: TGTGCCACCAGCAGAGATCGGCAAAGTGAAGCTTTCTTT.

This clone was picked up many times. The chain combines TRBV29-1 with TRBJ2-7, with 10 bases identical to TRBD1. The CDR3 length is 14 residues. The trim removed 4 bases at V and 3 bases at J, leaving 6 bases unmatched. Germline values: CDR1 SQVTM, CDR2 ANQGSEA. The CDR3 region is CSVVPGQGLYEQYF. For the CDR3, the DNA is TGCAGCGTTGTTCCGGGACAGGGGCTCTACGAGCAGTACTTC.

The chain carries TRBV7-9 and TRBJ2-7, with 10 nucleotides matching TRBD1. V trimming: 4 bases; J trimming: 4 bases; junction bases outside the gene matches: 7. CDR3 length: 15 amino acids. Germline V gene lookup returns CDR1 SEHNR and CDR2 FQNEAQ (reference sequence). CDR3 in DNA: TGTGCCAGCAGCTCCAGGGGACAGGGGTCGTACGAGCAGTACTTC. This sequence encodes CASSSRGQGSYEQYF.

This clone turned up a few times. In DNA, the CDR3 is TGCGCCAGCAGCTTGGAGGGACAGGGCTTTGGCCAAGAGACCCAGTACTTC. It codes for CASSLEGQGFGQETQYF. This chain connects TRBV5-1 to TRBJ2-5; 9 nucleotides agree with TRBD1. Losses at the gene ends were 0 bases for V and 1 base for J; bases not matched to a gene: 7. Germline V gene sequence: CDR1 SGHRS, CDR2 YFSETQ. The CDR3 is 17 residues long. Supplemented by reference TRBV5-1 and TRBJ2-5, the full variable domain reads KAGVTQTPRYLIKTRGQQVTLSCSPISGHRSVSWYQQTPGQGLQFLFEYFSETQRNKGNFPGRFSGRQFSNSRSEMNVSTLELGDSALYLCASSLEGQGFGQETQYFGPGTRLLVL.

The CDR3 is CASSLDSFSYEQYF. The CDR3, as DNA: TGTGCCAGCAGCTTGGATTCCTTCTCCTACGAGCAGTACTTC. The chain uses TRBV5-4 and TRBJ2-7; D uncertain. The V gene lost 0 bases and the J gene lost 0 bases, with 7 bases spanning the gap. CDR3 length equals 14 residues. Germline V gene data show CDR1 as SGHNT and CDR2 as YYREEE (reference sequence).

This clone has more than one count but fewer than ten. The chain combines TRBV6-5 with TRBJ2-5; D unclear. Germline V gene lookup returns CDR1 MNHEY and CDR2 SVGAGI. The CDR3 contains 14 residues. Trimming removed 6 bases from V and 4 bases from J, with 15 bases in between. DNA for the CDR3: TGTGCCAGCAGGCGATTAGGGTGGGCAGAGACCCAGTACTTC. Its protein product is CASRRLGWAETQYF.

This clone turned up a few times. The sample contains more than one DNA sequence encoding this CDR3. The chain is built from TRBV7-2 and TRBJ2-3; tentative D call: TRBD2 (5 bases). Germline V gene lookup returns CDR1 SGHTA and CDR2 FQGNSA. The CDR3 is made up of 12 amino acids. With 5 bases removed from V and 5 bases from J, the gap between germline ends came to 8 bases. CDR3 amino acids: CASSLSGDTQYF. The CDR3 DNA reads TGTGCCAGCAGCCTCAGCGGAGATACGCAGTATTTT. The whole variable domain, filled in from reference TRBV7-2 and TRBJ2-3, reads GAGVSQSPSNKVTEKGKDVELRCDPISGHTALYWYRQSLGQGLEFLIYFQGNSAPDKSGLPSDRFSAERTGGSVSTLTIQRTQQEDSAVYLCASSLSGDTQYFGPGTRLTVL.